This is a list of T cell receptor beta chains from one sample in a study of beta chain features in type 1 diabetes. Profiled with immunoSEQ multiplex PCR; TCRdb holds only in-frame clones, not every one. The table shows 400,000 to 550,000 clones, with roughly 10% occurring only once. The source material was naive CD4+ T cells from blood. The receptors derive from a woman between 18 and 30 years old in good health. CDR3s leave out the opening cysteine and the closing phenylalanine or tryptophan. The D gene is left open where the match is weak.

TRBD2 | TRBV27 | ASSLYRQGLKETQY
- | TRBV18 | ASSPSPSAAFQETQY
TRBD1 | TRBV7-2 | ASSRTGGQGVGIQY
- | TRBV9 | ASSVGGGIVQETQY
TRBD2 | TRBV29-1 | SVEYGGDEQY
- | TRBV28 | ASSRPDGSGANVLT
- | TRBV19 | ASSIDPGNEQF
- | TRBV14 | ASSQDLGNYGYT
- | TRBV18 | ASSPPEQLSYGYT
TRBD2 | TRBV2 | ASMEREGRYEQY
TRBD2 | TRBV27 | ASSWTSFADTQY
TRBD2 | TRBV9 | ASSAQLAGVVGELF
- | TRBV4-3 | ASSLGGGITGANVLT
- | TRBV7-9 | ASSAQASGRFF
TRBD1 | TRBV7-9 | ASSLGQGADTQY
- | TRBV29-1 | SVSYSGSTEAF
TRBD1 | TRBV14 | ASSQYRDRATGANVLT
- | TRBV25-1 | ASSWDEGLNEKLF
- | TRBV28 | ASTHNRGSTSGANVLT
TRBD2 | TRBV6-5 | ASSYLTSGGAHEQY
TRBD2 | TRBV11-1 | ASSPSLAGGEQY
TRBD2 | TRBV7-2 | ASSISGGASQETQY
- | TRBV18 | ASSGLGHTDTQY
- | TRBV30 | AWSLDGYT
- | TRBV4-2 | ASSQEFRHRDHEQY
- | TRBV4-1 | ASSQGQLLQETQY
- | TRBV7-8 | ASSFRATKNIQY
- | TRBV5-1 | ASSKSPGQLTDTQY
- | TRBV29-1 | SVEALYGYT
TRBD2 | TRBV7-2 | ASSATGGIGSYEQY
- | TRBV18 | ASSSGLTNEKLF
- | TRBV4-2 | ASSQRDKNQPQH
- | TRBV14 | ASSRQDLLTQY
TRBD1 | TRBV27 | ASTRTGLSYNSPLH
- | TRBV28 | ASSNSPGQNIQY
TRBD1 | TRBV7-2 | ASSSPGQGDVQY
- | TRBV11-2 | ASNYSRTPYGYT